This is a list of T cell receptor beta chains from one sample in a study of technical replicates of blood from a few donors. Assay used: immunoSEQ multiplex PCR; TCRdb lists only in-frame clones, some missing. The repertoire holds around 73,000 clones, 90% seen once, with around 4.6% in the top ten. Sequenced sample: PBMCs. The receptor set was obtained from a human donor in good health. Some clones in this sample may be carry-over from other donors' samples. Each CDR3 is given without its conserved first and last residue. Each record gives: V gene, CDR3 protein.

TRBV7-2,ASSLRGQNSPLH
TRBV7-3,ASSWRGSGGYT
TRBV7-6,ASSLGQGISYEQY
TRBV19,ASSSLDRARNEKLF
TRBV7-9,ASSWTLTDTQY
TRBV6-5,ASSIQENTEAF
TRBV4-3,ASSQDASGNAYEQY
TRBV13,ASSLEGTSGYEQY
TRBV5-1,ASSLKGQESGNTIY
TRBV7-2,ASSQGLASDTQY
TRBV11-2,ASSLSGFGNTIY
TRBV5-4,ASSVTGTGHHEQY
TRBV18,ASSPLGRSSSYEQY
TRBV10-1,ASMGGDRGETEAF
TRBV28,ASSSIGGIGTGANVLT
TRBV30,AWSPTPAGEQF
TRBV7-3,ASSSGLAGGNEQF
TRBV15,ATSTRTGSGNTIY
TRBV6-1,ASTLGREGYEQF
TRBV7-2,ASSLGQGGYEQY
TRBV5-8,ASSREGDLNEQF
TRBV7-9,ASSLARSYEQF
TRBV7-9,ASSAQRGGNTGELF
TRBV25-1,ASSEFRGATGNTIY
TRBV6-1,ASSGGLVIISDTQY
TRBV6-5,ASSPTEYSNQPQH
TRBV7-8,ASSLPAGGAKNIQY